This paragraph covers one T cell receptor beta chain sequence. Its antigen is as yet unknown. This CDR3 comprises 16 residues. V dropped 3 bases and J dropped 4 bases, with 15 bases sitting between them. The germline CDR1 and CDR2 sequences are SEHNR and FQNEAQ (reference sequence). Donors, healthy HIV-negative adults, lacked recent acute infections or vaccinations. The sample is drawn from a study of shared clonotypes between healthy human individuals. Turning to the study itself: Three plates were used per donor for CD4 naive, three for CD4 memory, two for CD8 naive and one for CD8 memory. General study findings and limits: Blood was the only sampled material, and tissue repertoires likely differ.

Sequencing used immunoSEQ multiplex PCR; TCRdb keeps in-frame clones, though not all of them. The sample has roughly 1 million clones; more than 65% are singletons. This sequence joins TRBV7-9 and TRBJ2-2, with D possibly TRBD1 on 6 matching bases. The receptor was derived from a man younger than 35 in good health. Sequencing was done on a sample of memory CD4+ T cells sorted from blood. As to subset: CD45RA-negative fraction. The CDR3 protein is CASSFSGASVTGELFF. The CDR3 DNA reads TGTGCCAGCAGCTTTTCAGGGGCATCGGTCACCGGGGAGCTGTTTTTT. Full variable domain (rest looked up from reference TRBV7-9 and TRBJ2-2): DTGVSQNPRHKITKRGQNVTFRCDPISEHNRLYWYRQTLGQGPEFLTYFQNEAQLEKSRLLSDRFSAERPKGSFSTLEIQRTEQGDSAMYLCASSFSGASVTGELFFGEGSRLTVL.